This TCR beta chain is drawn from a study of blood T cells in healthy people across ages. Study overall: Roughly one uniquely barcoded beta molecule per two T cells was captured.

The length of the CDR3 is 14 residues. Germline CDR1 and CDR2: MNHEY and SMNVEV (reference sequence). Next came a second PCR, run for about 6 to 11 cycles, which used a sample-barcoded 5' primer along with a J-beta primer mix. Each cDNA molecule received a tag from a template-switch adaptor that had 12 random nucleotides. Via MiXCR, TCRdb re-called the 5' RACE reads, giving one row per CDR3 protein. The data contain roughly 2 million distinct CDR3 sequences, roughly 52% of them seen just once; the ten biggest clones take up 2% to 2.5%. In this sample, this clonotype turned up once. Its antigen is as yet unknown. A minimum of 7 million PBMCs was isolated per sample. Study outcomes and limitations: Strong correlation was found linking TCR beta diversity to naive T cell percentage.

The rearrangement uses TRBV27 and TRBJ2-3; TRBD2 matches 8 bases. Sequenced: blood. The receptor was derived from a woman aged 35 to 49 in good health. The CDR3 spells CAERLAPSTDTQYF. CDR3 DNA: TGTGCAGAAAGACTAGCGCCAAGCACAGATACGCAGTATTTT.